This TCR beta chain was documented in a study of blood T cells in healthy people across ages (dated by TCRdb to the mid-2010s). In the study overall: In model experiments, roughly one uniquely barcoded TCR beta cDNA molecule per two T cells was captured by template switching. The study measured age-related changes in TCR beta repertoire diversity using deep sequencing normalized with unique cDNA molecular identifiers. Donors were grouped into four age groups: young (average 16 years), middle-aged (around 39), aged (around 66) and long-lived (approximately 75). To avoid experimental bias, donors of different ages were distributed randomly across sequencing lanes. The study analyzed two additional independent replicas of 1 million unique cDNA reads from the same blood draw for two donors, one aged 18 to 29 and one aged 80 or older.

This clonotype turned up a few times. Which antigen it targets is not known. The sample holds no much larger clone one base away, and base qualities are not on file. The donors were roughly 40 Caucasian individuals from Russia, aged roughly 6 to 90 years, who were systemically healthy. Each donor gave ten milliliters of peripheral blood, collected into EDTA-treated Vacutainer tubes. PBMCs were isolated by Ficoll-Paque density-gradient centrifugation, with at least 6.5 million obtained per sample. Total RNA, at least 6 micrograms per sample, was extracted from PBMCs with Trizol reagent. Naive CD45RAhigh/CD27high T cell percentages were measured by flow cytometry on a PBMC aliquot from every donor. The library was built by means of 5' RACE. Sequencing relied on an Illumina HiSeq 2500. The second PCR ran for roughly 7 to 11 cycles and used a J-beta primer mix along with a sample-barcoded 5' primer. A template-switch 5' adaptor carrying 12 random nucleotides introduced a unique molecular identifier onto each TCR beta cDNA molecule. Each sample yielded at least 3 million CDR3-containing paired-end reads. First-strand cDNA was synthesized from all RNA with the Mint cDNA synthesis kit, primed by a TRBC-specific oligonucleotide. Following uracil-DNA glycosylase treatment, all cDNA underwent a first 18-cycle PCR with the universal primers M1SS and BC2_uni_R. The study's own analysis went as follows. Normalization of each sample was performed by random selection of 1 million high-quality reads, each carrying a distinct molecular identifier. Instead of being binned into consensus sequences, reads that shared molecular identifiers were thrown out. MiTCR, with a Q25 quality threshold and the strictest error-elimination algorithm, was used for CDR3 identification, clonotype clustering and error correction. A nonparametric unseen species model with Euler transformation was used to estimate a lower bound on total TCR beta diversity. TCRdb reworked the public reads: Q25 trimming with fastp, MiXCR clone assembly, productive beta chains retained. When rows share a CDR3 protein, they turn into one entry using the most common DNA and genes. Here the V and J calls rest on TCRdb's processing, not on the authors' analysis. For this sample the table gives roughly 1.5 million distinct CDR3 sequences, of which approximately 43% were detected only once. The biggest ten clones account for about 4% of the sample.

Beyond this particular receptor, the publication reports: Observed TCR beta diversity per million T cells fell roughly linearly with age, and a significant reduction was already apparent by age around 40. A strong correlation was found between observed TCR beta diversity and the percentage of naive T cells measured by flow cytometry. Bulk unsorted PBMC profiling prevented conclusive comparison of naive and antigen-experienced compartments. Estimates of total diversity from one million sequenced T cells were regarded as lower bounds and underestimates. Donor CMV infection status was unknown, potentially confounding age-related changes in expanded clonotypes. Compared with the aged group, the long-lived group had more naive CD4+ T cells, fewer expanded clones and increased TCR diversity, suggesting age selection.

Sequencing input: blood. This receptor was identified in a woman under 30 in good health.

CDR3 loop: CASSQDGQAGTDTQYF. The base sequence is TGCGCCAGCAGCCAAGATGGTCAAGCGGGGACAGATACGCAGTATTTT. The rearrangement combines TRBV4-3 with TRBJ2-3, and 7 junction bases match TRBD2. The cysteine opens and the phenylalanine closes a CDR3 of 16 amino acids. The retained sequence is limited to the CDR3, 48 bases, with the frame set at the first base. The CDR1 and CDR2 encoded by the germline V gene are LGHNA and YSLEER. V ends up 0 bases short and J 3 bases short, with an unmatched junction base count of 6.